Listed below are T cell receptor beta chains from one sample, sequenced in a study of shared clonotypes between healthy human individuals. Only in-frame clones appear in the TCRdb table, and some are missing; sequencing was by immunoSEQ multiplex PCR. The sample consists of about 2 million clones, less than 95% of them appearing once. Source material: naive CD8+ T cells sorted from blood. All receptors derive from a man between 18 and 29 years old in good health. The conserved cysteine and the conserved F or W are not part of the CDR3 here.

>TRBJ1-1|TRBV30
AWSVIAQNTEAF
>TRBJ2-1|TRBV4-1
ASSQRGSAGAIYNEQF
>TRBJ2-1|TRBV21-1
ASSKRLAGVCSYNEQF
>TRBJ2-3|TRBV2
ASSEAWGGQPTDTQY
>TRBJ2-5|TRBV7-2
ASSPEGVWQETQY
>TRBJ2-7|TRBV9
ASSVGVGTRYEQY
>TRBJ2-7|TRBV4-1
ASSPEIFSYEQY
>TRBJ2-7|TRBV5-1
ASSLEGGNEQY
>TRBJ1-1|TRBV7-9
ASSPPYENTEAF
>TRBJ1-2|TRBV7-9
ASRYNPTPDEISYGYT
>TRBJ2-7|TRBV7-9
ASSYSPGQGQTREQY
>TRBJ2-2|TRBV7-3
ASSLKGTGELF
>TRBJ1-2|TRBV6-5
ASSFRENYGYT
>TRBJ2-7|TRBV28
ASTKGGSSYEQY
>TRBJ2-1|TRBV27
ASSLSPGSGRDEQF
>TRBJ2-5|TRBV27
ASSPMGSGGWETQY
>TRBJ2-1|TRBV10-2
ASSWVQYNEQF
>TRBJ2-7|TRBV2
ASSEDGGYEQY
>TRBJ2-2|TRBV10-3
AINDSPENTGELF
>TRBJ2-7|TRBV2
AQLMGTGEQY
>TRBJ2-1|TRBV11-2
ASSLDLGSPSSYNEQF
>TRBJ2-7|TRBV11-3
ASSQTGTSGSYEQY
>TRBJ1-1|TRBV6-6
ASSQQTGMNTEAF
>TRBJ1-4|TRBV9
ASSVGGDNEKLF
>TRBJ2-1|TRBV25-1
ASSVTGNSYNEQF
>TRBJ1-1|TRBV5-6
ASSFLGGEAF
>TRBJ2-1|TRBV4-3
ASSQVEGVYEQF
>TRBJ2-3|TRBV4-1
ASSPTGLSGDTQY
>TRBJ2-3|TRBV6-1
ASSEGRGRSADTQY
>TRBJ2-7|TRBV6-5
ASSYSTRLFHEQY
>TRBJ2-7|TRBV27
ASSLSGTSGSYEQY
>TRBJ2-7|TRBV27
ASSLGSLGEQY
>TRBJ2-1|TRBV11-3
ASSSGTPNEQF
>TRBJ1-4|TRBV4-1
ASSQFLPGTGGAGNEKLF
>TRBJ2-5|TRBV30
AWDEPGQYLEQY
>TRBJ1-5|TRBV28
ASSFALSAQPQH
>TRBJ2-1|TRBV9
ASSSQGDNEQF
>TRBJ1-5|TRBV6-1
ASSGRQGAINQPQH
>TRBJ1-5|TRBV7-4
ASSLVARASNQPQH
>TRBJ1-1|TRBV15
ATSRDMGAAEAF
>TRBJ1-1|TRBV13
ASSLGAANTEAF
>TRBJ1-2|TRBV27
ASSASRGRDYGYT
>TRBJ1-2|TRBV6-5
ASSPRTGNDGYT
>TRBJ2-5|TRBV4-1
ASSQELPSLETQY
>TRBJ2-2|TRBV11-3
ASSLESNTGELF
>TRBJ2-7|TRBV5-6
ASSFSGSNHEQY
>TRBJ2-6|TRBV27
ASSLLPERAGANVLT
>TRBJ2-1|TRBV6-5
ASSYGPSVFNEQF
>TRBJ2-7|TRBV5-1
ASSLDPSGEQY
>TRBJ2-1|TRBV9
ASSPDRDTYNEQF
>TRBJ2-7|TRBV4-1
ASSQRLAGVWEQY
>TRBJ1-2|TRBV19
ASSIWGANYGYT
>TRBJ2-2|TRBV10-1
ASSEFPTGELF
>TRBJ2-1|TRBV19
ASSRNYGPYNEQF
>TRBJ2-3|TRBV7-9
ASSFSASLAGQY
>TRBJ2-1|TRBV18
ASSPKASGSPYNEQF
>TRBJ1-4|TRBV5-1
ASSWGIASEKLF
>TRBJ2-7|TRBV7-2
ASSSLPPGHPYEQY
>TRBJ2-5|TRBV7-9
ASSSPPNVETQY
>TRBJ1-2|TRBV14
ASSQDLPGPYGYT